A single sample gave rise to the 2 T cell receptor beta chains below, sequenced in a study of blood T cell repertoires in COVID-19. Sequencing was performed with immunoSEQ multiplex PCR; in TCRdb, only in-frame clones are kept and a portion is missing. Here the sample spans over 150,000 clones, roughly 88% being singletons. Material: peripheral blood. The source of these receptors is a man between 18 and 35 years old with acute or convalescent COVID-19.

The CDR3 loop reads CASSYGGGGYEQYF. The CDR3 DNA follows: TGTGCCAGCAGTTACGGCGGGGGGGGGTACGAGCAGTACTTC. The gene calls are TRBV6-2 or TRBV6-3 and TRBJ2-7; TRBD2 aligns across 9 bases. The CDR3 has 14 residues. Germline CDR1 and CDR2: MNHEY and SVGEGT. V dropped 2 bases and J dropped 4; count of bases not matched to a gene: 3.

The table lists this clone with a few counts. V gene TRBV25-1 combines with J gene TRBJ2-7, with TRBD2 as a possible D gene (5 bases). Germline V gene data show CDR1 as MGHDK and CDR2 as SYGVNS. This CDR3 is 15 amino acids long. Trimming pared 3 bases from V and 3 bases from J, leaving 15 bases between. The CDR3 spells CASSDPVSGGYEQYF. Written as DNA, the CDR3 is TGTGCCAGCAGTGACCCAGTCTCCGGAGGCTACGAGCAGTACTTC.